This T cell receptor beta chain is drawn from a study of blood T cell repertoires in COVID-19. About the research overall: The study drew acute and convalescent COVID-19 samples from the United States, Italy and Spain. Nucleic acid was either cDNA or gDNA, and it came from T cells, B-cell-depleted T cells, or PBMCs.

The germline gives CDR1 LNHNV, CDR2 YYDKDF (reference sequence). V was clipped by 4 bases and J by 8 bases, with 11 bases between them. This CDR3 spans 12 amino acids. This clone is judged medium-sized. In the source study's methods: Estimated nucleated cell counts came from reference gene primer amplification. The data were produced by immunoSEQ multiplex PCR, yet TCRdb's version contains in-frame clones alone and is incomplete. That table supplies the V and J calls and clone size; D and trimming were determined from the DNA. Counted here are 150,000 to 200,000 clones, more than 60% occurring once; the ten biggest clones make up about 7.8%.

J is TRBJ1-1 and V is TRBV15; no definite D call. Material for sequencing was peripheral blood. The clonotype originates from a man in his sixties with acute or convalescent COVID-19. CDR3 protein: CATSTKGLEAFF. CDR3 coding DNA: TGTGCCACCAGCACAAAAGGACTCGAAGCTTTCTTT.